This entry concerns a single TCR beta chain. Its antigen remains unidentified. No base qualities exist here, and no much larger clone lies one base off it. The memory CD4+ T cell population was isolated based on a CD4+CD45RO+CD25- phenotype. Tregs, naive and memory CD4+ T cells from tumor, blood and ipsilateral draining lymph nodes of five breast cancer patients underwent full-length TCR alpha and beta sequencing. Tumor tissue, along with lymph nodes from ipsilateral axillary dissection, was perfused with PBS, minced, and then digested using collagenase I and hyaluronidase. Ficoll density gradient centrifugation was used to isolate mononuclear cells from either lymph nodes or 50 ml of peripheral blood. A purity exceeding 90% was confirmed by FACS for the sorted cell populations. CDR1 and CDR2 were assigned from the germline V gene as SGHTA and FQGNSA. The cysteine opens and the phenylalanine closes a CDR3 of 17 amino acids. Only the CDR3 DNA is retained, 51 bases long and in frame from the first base. V is cut back by 0 bases and J by 2 bases, with 5 bases in the junction unmatched.

This sample was taken from a study (dated by TCRdb to the mid-2010s). Some background on the complete study: The study tested whether tumor-infiltrating Tregs in breast cancer are recruited from blood Tregs or converted in situ from other CD4+ T cell subsets. The paper as a whole reports these results and caveats: The larger-cohort validation was restricted to a single TCR beta V-J rearrangement rather than whole repertoires. Tumor memory CD4+ T cell TCR gene usage was found to cluster with blood and lymph node memory CD4+ cells and with lymph node naive CD4+ cells. Tumor-infiltrating Treg TCR alpha and beta sequences overlapped most with tumor naive CD4+ T cells, then with blood naive CD4+ T cells.

Full-length TCR variable regions were amplified by 5' RACE PCR with constant-region reverse primers, and semi-nested PCR with Nested Universal Primer A was subsequently performed. Using the ReliaPrep RNA Cell Miniprep System, total RNA was extracted, and the SMARTer RACE 5'/3' Kit was then used to reverse transcribe the RNA into 5'RACE-ready cDNA. An Illumina MiSeq was used to sequence the full-length TCR alpha and beta libraries, which had been barcoded with multiplex adaptors. The authors processed their data as follows. Sequencing data were pooled across the five patients for each of nine subset-tissue groups and compared by unsupervised clustering of TCR gene usage. The Morisita-Horn index was used to calculate repertoire similarity, with shared sequences weighted according to their contribution to each repertoire. TCRdb reanalyzed the raw reads on its own, using fastp at Q25 for trimming and MiXCR for clone calling, and kept in-frame beta chains. Entries that share a CDR3 protein sequence are merged under the most common genes and DNA. Clone size and V and J calls follow TCRdb, not the original study. This sample holds 60,000 to 65,000 distinct CDR3 sequences; approximately 22% were observed only once. Clones ranked in the top ten supply 2.9% of the sample.

The origin of this receptor is a female donor with breast cancer. The sequence joins TRBV7-2 to TRBJ2-1; 9 nucleotides in the junction match TRBD2. Sequences were obtained from memory CD4+ T cells sorted from a lymph node. The cell subset or site label corresponds to: memory CD4+ T cells, CD4+CD45RO+CD25-. The sequenced DNA is TGTGCCAGCAGCTTAGCGGGTCTAGCGGGACCCTACAATGAGCAGTTCTTC. This codes for CASSLAGLAGPYNEQFF.